The 27 T cell receptor beta chains given below trace back to one sample, sequenced in a study of cytomegalovirus exposure and HLA in healthy donors. Amplification used 60 Vbeta primers and 13 Jbeta primers. Method: immunoSEQ multiplex PCR; TCRdb's copy keeps in-frame clones and lacks some. The profile shows some 140,000 clones, 50% to 75% of them singletons. Sequenced input: PBMCs. These receptor sequences come from a woman between 40 and 50 years old in good health and CMV-seronegative.

This clone turned up a few times. The chain joins TRBV7-2 to TRBJ1-4, with D tentatively TRBD1 (6 bases). The CDR3 runs 15 residues. V dropped 3 bases and J dropped 7 bases, with 15 bases sitting between them. Per germline, CDR1 SGHTA and CDR2 FQGNSA. The CDR3 sequence is CASSFTGIVGEKLFF. In DNA, the CDR3 is TGTGCCAGCAGCTTTACAGGGATAGTGGGTGAAAAACTGTTTTTT.

The rearrangement uses TRBV6-5 and TRBJ1-2, with 8 nucleotides matching TRBD1. Germline values: CDR1 MNHEY, CDR2 SVGAGI. The CDR3 consists of 14 residues. The junction had 11 bases not matched to a gene; V was cut back by 6 bases and J by 8 bases. CDR3 in amino acids: CASSLDRGGRGYTF. The CDR3 nucleotides are TGTGCCAGCAGCCTCGACAGGGGAGGGAGAGGCTACACCTTC.

The V call is TRBV7-8, the J call TRBJ1-1, with D unresolved. From germline, CDR1 is SGHVS and CDR2 FQNEAQ. Trimming left V 5 bases short and J 4 bases short, with 14 bases between. This CDR3 comprises 14 residues. This CDR3 reads CASSGGGEVTEAFF. The CDR3 DNA is TGTGCCAGCAGCGGTGGTGGGGAGGTCACTGAAGCTTTCTTT.

There are a few counts of this clone. This rearrangement joins TRBV5-6 to TRBJ2-2, with TRBD1 matching 8 bases. After removal of 3 bases from V and 7 bases from J, the junction contained 5 bases not matched to a gene. This CDR3 has 14 amino acids. Per the germline V gene, CDR1 is SGHDT and CDR2 is YYEEEE. DNA of the CDR3: TGTGCCAGCAGCTCCGGGACAGGTCACGGGGAGCTGTTTTTT. Protein sequence: CASSSGTGHGELFF.

The genes are TRBV28 and TRBJ1-3; 7 positions agree with TRBD1. CDR3 length: 14 amino acids. Germline CDR1 is MDHEN and CDR2 is SYDVKM. J gave up 3 bases and V 3 bases, and 2 bases lay outside the gene matches. The CDR3 DNA is TGTGCCAGCAGTTTCGGGACAGTTGGAAACACCATATATTTT. This gives the protein CASSFGTVGNTIYF.

This clone occurred a few times. J is TRBJ2-5 and V is TRBV5-1; maybe TRBD2 (6 bases). CDR1 is SGHRS, CDR2 YFSETQ, per germline. This CDR3 spans 15 amino acids. Trimming left V 0 bases short and J 2 bases short, with 11 bases between. The CDR3 bases are TGCGCCAGCAGCTTGGGCGGGACCCAACAAGAGACCCAGTACTTC. As protein: CASSLGGTQQETQYF.

This chain joins TRBV9 and TRBJ2-2, with TRBD2 matching over 14 bases. The CDR3 runs 18 residues. J was trimmed by 3 bases and V by 3 bases; bases with no gene match: 7. Germline loops: CDR1 SGDLS, CDR2 YYNGEE. The CDR3: CASSEGLAGEDDTGELFF. For the CDR3, the DNA is TGTGCCAGCAGCGAGGGACTAGCGGGGGAGGACGACACCGGGGAGCTGTTTTTT.

The chain has TRBV11-3 and TRBJ1-2; D might be TRBD1 (6 bases). Germline CDR1 reads SGHNT; CDR2 reads YENEEA. V gave up 1 base and J gave up 4 bases, with 13 bases separating them. The CDR3 extends over 15 amino acids. The DNA for the CDR3 is TGTGCCAGCAGCTTAGTTTTTGGGACACCCTATGGCTACACCTTC. It codes for CASSLVFGTPYGYTF.

V and J are TRBV7-2 and TRBJ2-7; D perhaps matches TRBD1 (6 bases). The CDR3 loop spans 16 amino acids. Trimming removed 7 bases from V and 3 bases from J, with 22 bases in between. CDR1 and CDR2 from the germline V gene are SGHTA and FQGNSA. The CDR3 DNA is TGTGCCAGCACCGAGCTGCCAGGGACACTCTACTACGAGCAGTACTTC. This codes for CASTELPGTLYYEQYF.

In this sample, this clone turned up a few times. The V gene is TRBV12-5, the J gene TRBJ1-1; 8 bases match TRBD1. This CDR3 spans 18 amino acids. J lost 3 bases, V lost 0 bases, and 12 bases had no gene match. Per the germline V gene, CDR1 is LGHNT and CDR2 is FRNRAP. In DNA form, the CDR3 reads TGTGCTAGTGGTTTGGTACTCGCACCGGGACAGGTCTACACTGAAGCTTTCTTT. Its translation is CASGLVLAPGQVYTEAFF.

V gene TRBV18 combines with J gene TRBJ1-2, with 7 positions matching TRBD1. V trimming: 3 bases; J trimming: 8 bases; junction bases outside the gene matches: 6. The CDR3 extends over 13 amino acids. The germline gives CDR1 KGHSH, CDR2 LQKENI. Here the CDR3 reads CASSPKQGSGYTF. The CDR3 coding sequence is TGTGCCAGCTCACCGAAACAGGGGAGCGGCTACACCTTC.

The genes are TRBV11-2 and TRBJ2-2; a possible D gene is TRBD2 (5 bases). Germline CDR1 is SGHAT and CDR2 is FQNNGV. V was shortened by 1 base and J by 4 bases, with 10 bases between the two germline ends. This CDR3 region has 15 residues. CDR3 in amino acids: CASSLAGFSTGELFF. DNA for the CDR3: TGTGCCAGCAGCTTAGCGGGGTTCTCCACCGGGGAGCTGTTTTTT.

The CDR3 DNA reads as TGTGCCAGTAGACTGGGACAGGGCAATCAGCCCCAGCATTTT. Translated: CASRLGQGNQPQHF. V usage is TRBV19 and J usage is TRBJ1-5, with 8 bases lining up with TRBD1. Germline loops: CDR1 LNHDA, CDR2 SQIVND (reference sequence). Trimming cost V 6 bases and J 2 bases; bases outside gene matches: 3. This CDR3 is 14 amino acids long.

V usage is TRBV7-2 and J usage is TRBJ2-2; D may be TRBD2 (5 bases). Germline values: CDR1 SGHTA, CDR2 FQGNSA. The CDR3 length is 16 residues. V was trimmed by 5 bases and J by 2 bases, leaving 15 bases between them. Here the CDR3 DNA reads TGTGCCAGCAGCCGAGACATGGGGAGAAACACCGGGGAGCTGTTTTTT. It is translated as CASSRDMGRNTGELFF.

The chain joins TRBV25-1 to TRBJ1-3, with TRBD1 as a possible D gene (6 bases). V was shortened by 1 base and J by 0 bases, with 10 bases between the two germline ends. Germline V gene lookup returns CDR1 MGHDK and CDR2 SYGVNS. The CDR3 consists of 16 residues. CDR3 sequence reads: CASSEWGQSSGNTIYF. The CDR3 DNA is TGTGCCAGCAGTGAATGGGGGCAGAGCTCTGGAAACACCATATATTTT.

V and J are TRBV28 and TRBJ1-4, with D maybe TRBD1 (5 bases). This CDR3 spans 15 amino acids. Looked up from germline, CDR1 is MDHEN and CDR2 is SYDVKM. The ends were cut back, 3 bases at V and 7 bases at J, with 15 bases in the middle. CDR3 bases: TGTGCCAGCAGTTTGCCCCAGGGCGGGGGTGAAAAACTGTTTTTT. Translated, it gives CASSLPQGGGEKLFF.

The gene calls are TRBV7-2 and TRBJ1-2, with 7 nucleotides matching TRBD1. From germline, CDR1 is SGHTA and CDR2 FQGNSA. This CDR3 has 12 amino acids. The trim removed 4 bases at V and 6 bases at J, leaving 2 bases unmatched. The CDR3 loop reads CASSSDRDGYTF. CDR3 DNA: TGTGCCAGCAGCTCTGACAGGGATGGCTACACCTTC.

This chain joins TRBV7-8 and TRBJ2-5; TRBD1 matches at 9 bases. This CDR3 is 19 amino acids long. CDR1 SGHVS and CDR2 FQNEAQ come from the germline V gene. V shed 4 bases and J 0 bases; nucleotides not matched to a gene: 15. CDR3 in DNA: TGTGCCAGCAGCTCCGGGACAGGGATAATTAGGGGGTACCAAGAGACCCAGTACTTC. It translates to CASSSGTGIIRGYQETQYF.

The V call is TRBV6-5, the J call TRBJ1-1; TRBD1 matches 7 bases. The trim removed 4 bases at V and 1 base at J, leaving 6 bases unmatched. The CDR3 runs 15 residues. Germline values: CDR1 MNHEY, CDR2 SVGAGI. The CDR3, as DNA: TGTGCCAGCAGTTTGGACAGGATGGGGAACACTGAAGCTTTCTTT. It translates to CASSLDRMGNTEAFF.

The genes are TRBV11-2 and TRBJ1-1, with 8 bases lining up with TRBD1. This CDR3 region has 14 residues. With V trimmed by 5 bases and J by 6 bases, 8 bases remained unmatched. Germline CDR1 and CDR2: SGHAT and FQNNGV. CDR3 region: CASSPTLDRAEAFF. DNA of the CDR3: TGTGCCAGCAGCCCCACTTTGGACAGGGCTGAAGCTTTCTTT. Drawing the rest from reference TRBV11-2 and TRBJ1-1, the complete variable domain is EAGVAQSPRYKIIEKRQSVAFWCNPISGHATLYWYQQILGQGPKLLIQFQNNGVVDDSQLPKDRFSAERLKGVDSTLKIQPAKLEDSAVYLCASSPTLDRAEAFFGQGTRLTVV.

The J gene is TRBJ1-5, the V gene TRBV15, with D maybe TRBD1 (6 bases). This CDR3 is built from 17 residues. Germline-derived CDR1 and CDR2 are LNHNV and YYDKDF (reference sequence). The germline V and J ends were trimmed by 3 bases and 3 bases, with 18 bases remaining between them. The CDR3 spells CATSSGTRGRHNQPQHF. In nucleotides, the CDR3 is TGTGCCACCAGCAGCGGGACAAGAGGTAGACACAATCAGCCCCAGCATTTT.

J is TRBJ1-1 and V is TRBV28, with unresolved D. Germline lookup yields CDR1 MDHEN and CDR2 SYDVKM. CDR3 length: 13 amino acids. V lost 5 bases to trimming and J lost 0 bases, with 7 bases between them. CDR3 nucleotides: TGTGCCAGCAGTCTTACGGTGAACACTGAAGCTTTCTTT. Its translation: CASSLTVNTEAFF.

This clone was picked up a small number of times. V and J are TRBV30 and TRBJ1-4, with TRBD1 matching 8 bases. The germline V gene encodes CDR1 GTSNPN and CDR2 SVGIG (reference sequence). V lost 3 bases and J lost 4; bases outside the gene matches: 1. The CDR3 contains 13 residues. The CDR3 sequence is CAWRQGGNEKLFF. The CDR3 region has the DNA TGTGCCTGGAGACAGGGGGGTAATGAAAAACTGTTTTTT.

The chain links TRBV5-8 to TRBJ1-4, with TRBD1 as a possible D gene (6 bases). V lost 4 bases, J lost 7 bases, and 17 bases lay in between. The length of the CDR3 is 15 residues. Germline V gene data show CDR1 as SGHTS and CDR2 as YDEGEE. CDR3 residues: CASSRTDGFGEKLFF. CDR3 nucleotide sequence: TGTGCCAGCAGCCGGACAGACGGTTTCGGTGAAAAACTGTTTTTT.

The gene calls are TRBV11-2 and TRBJ1-6; D gene ambiguous. Trimming took off 1 base at V and 6 bases at J, with 7 bases between the two ends. In germline, CDR1 is SGHAT, CDR2 FQNNGV. The CDR3 is 14 amino acids. The CDR3 is CASSLGGSNSPLHF. The CDR3 DNA sequence: TGTGCCAGCAGCTTAGGAGGGTCTAATTCACCCCTCCACTTT.

This chain uses TRBV11-1 with TRBJ1-1; 7 positions agree with TRBD1. The germline V gene has CDR1 SGHAT and CDR2 FQDESV (reference sequence). The CDR3 extends over 17 amino acids. Germline trimming cut 0 bases from V and 0 bases from J; bases unmatched to any gene: 7. The CDR3 protein is CASSLAHRGRMNTEAFF. CDR3 nucleotides: TGTGCCAGCAGCTTAGCCCATAGGGGGCGGATGAACACTGAAGCTTTCTTT.

The V and J genes are TRBV30 and TRBJ1-1; D perhaps matches TRBD1 (5 bases). Between the trimmed V and J ends, which lost 1 base and 10 bases, there was a span of 22 bases. The germline gives CDR1 GTSNPN, CDR2 SVGIG (reference sequence). The CDR3 contains 15 residues. As DNA, the CDR3 is TGTGCCTGGAGTGGAAAAGGAGCGGGGGGGAACGTAGCTTTCTTT. Protein: CAWSGKGAGGNVAFF.